This record concerns one T cell receptor (beta chain) sequence. Its cognate antigen has yet to be identified. No per-base quality is available; no much larger clone lies one base away. Collaborating institutions collected whole blood in K2EDTA tubes following their own protocols. For TCRbeta analysis, collaborator samples were shipped as frozen whole blood, as isolated PBMCs, or as DNA extracted from either sample type. These data originate in a study of blood T cell repertoires in COVID-19 (dated by TCRdb to the early 2020s). In terms of the full investigation: Samples covering the acute and convalescent phases of COVID-19 were provided by collaborators in the United States, Italy and Spain. Samples came from the ongoing ImmuneRACE study (first 160 participants) plus 1,254 subjects from 6 global collaborators. The repertoires were released in a freely available public database intended as a resource for research on the immune response to SARS-CoV-2. Deeply sampled blood TCRbeta repertoires from subjects exposed to, actively infected with, or recovered from COVID-19 were included in the dataset. Where HLA class I and class II types were available, the types were taken from metadata supplied by the sample provider, not from assay-based typing. The material from the prospective study consisted of cDNA or gDNA derived from T cells, B-cell-depleted T cells, or PBMCs. Nearly every sample came with metadata listing a de-identified subject ID, COVID-19 status, age in years and sex.

On the study overall, not on this receptor specifically: Clinical and demographic metadata were provided uncurated, with the amount varying by source and participant.

The immunoSEQ Assay, a bias-controlled multiplex PCR, was used to amplify TCRbeta CDR3 regions from genomic DNA. As for how the authors treated the data: Nucleated cell counts per sample were estimated from amplification of reference gene primers within the assay. To quantify the absolute abundance of each unique TCRbeta CDR3 rearrangement, sequence reads were collapsed and filtered. For each sample, productive Simpson clonality was calculated as the square root of Simpson's diversity index over productive rearrangements. TCRdb re-hosts the immuneACCESS table, in-frame sequences only. Its copies lack some clones; in the studies checked, an unresolved V gene accounts for under half of them, and the cause for the rest is not known. V and J calls and clone size are given by that table; D and trimming were obtained from the DNA. This sample holds more than 70,000 clones; approximately 90% were observed only once. The ten largest clones represent about 8.1% of the sample.

Including the terminal cysteine and phenylalanine, the CDR3 comprises 14 residues. Solely the CDR3 DNA is kept, with 42 bases framed from the first base. From V the trimming removes 5 bases and from J it removes 6 bases, while the gene matches leave 8 bases of the junction unaccounted for. In the germline V gene, CDR1 corresponds to SNHLY and CDR2 to FYNNEI. The sequence links TRBV2 to TRBJ1-2; a stretch of 8 junction bases matches TRBD1. The source of this sequence is a man in his fifties or sixties with acute or convalescent COVID-19. Sequences were obtained from peripheral blood. CDR3 region: CASSPPTGVDGYTF. The DNA is as follows: TGTGCCAGCAGTCCACCGACAGGGGTGGATGGCTACACCTTC. Here the CDR3 is joined to the reference TRBV2 and TRBJ1-2 genes, and the full variable domain is: EPEVTQTPSHQVTQMGQEVILRCVPISNHLYFYWYRQILGQKVEFLVSFYNNEISEKSEIFDDQFSVERPDGSNFTLKIRSTKLEDSAMYFCASSPPTGVDGYTFGSGTRLTVV.